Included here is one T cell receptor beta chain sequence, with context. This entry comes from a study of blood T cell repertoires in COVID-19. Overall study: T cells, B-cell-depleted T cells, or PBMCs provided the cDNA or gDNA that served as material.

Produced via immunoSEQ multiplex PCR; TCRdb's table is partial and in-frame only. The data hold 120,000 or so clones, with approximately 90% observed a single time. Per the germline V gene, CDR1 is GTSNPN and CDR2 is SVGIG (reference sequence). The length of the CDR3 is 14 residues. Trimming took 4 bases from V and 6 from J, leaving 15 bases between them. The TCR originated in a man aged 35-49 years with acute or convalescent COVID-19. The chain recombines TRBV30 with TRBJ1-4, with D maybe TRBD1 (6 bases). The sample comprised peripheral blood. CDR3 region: CAWTIQGGYEKLFF. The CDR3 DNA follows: TGTGCCTGGACCATACAGGGAGGGTATGAAAAACTGTTTTTT.